The 27 T cell receptor beta chains presented below share a single source sample, sequenced in a study of blood T cell repertoires in COVID-19. Produced via immunoSEQ multiplex PCR; TCRdb's table is partial and in-frame only. The sample shows about 120,000 clones, less than 90% of them seen only once. Material for sequencing was peripheral blood. The source is a woman older than 75 with acute or convalescent COVID-19.

The chain links TRBV4-2 to TRBJ2-3; weak D call: TRBD1 (5 bases). Germline assignment: CDR1 LGHNA and CDR2 YNFKEQ. The CDR3 is 16 amino acids. With 0 bases removed from V and 0 bases from J, the gap between germline ends came to 10 bases. The CDR3 region has the DNA TGTGCCAGCAGCCAAGATCTGACAGCAAGCACAGATACGCAGTATTTT. Protein: CASSQDLTASTDTQYF.

The chain links TRBV9 to TRBJ2-3, with TRBD2 matching 10 bases. Germline V gives CDR1 SGDLS, CDR2 YYNGEE. This CDR3 comprises 14 residues. Trimming at V came to 7 bases and at J to 5 bases, leaving 7 bases not matched to a gene. The CDR3 here is CASGLASGGDTQYF. In DNA form, the CDR3 reads TGTGCCAGCGGGCTGGCTAGCGGGGGAGATACGCAGTATTTT.

The gene calls are TRBV7-3 and TRBJ2-2, with 9 bases matching TRBD1. The CDR3 consists of 15 residues. After removal of 4 bases from V and 4 bases from J, the junction contained 4 bases not matched to a gene. The germline gives CDR1 SGHTA, CDR2 FQGTGA. Here the CDR3 reads CASSSQGQGTGELFF. CDR3 bases: TGTGCCAGCAGCTCTCAGGGACAGGGCACCGGGGAGCTGTTTTTT.

V gene TRBV6-2 or TRBV6-3 combines with J gene TRBJ2-7; 10 bases map to TRBD2. This CDR3 spans 16 amino acids. Trimming took 5 bases from V and 7 from J; bases not matched to a gene: 14. In germline, CDR1 is MNHEY, CDR2 SVGEGT. CDR3 bases: TGTGCCAGCAGTCCCGTTCGGAGCGGGGGGGCCAGAGAGCAGTACGTC. It yields the protein CASSPVRSGGAREQYV.

The chain employs TRBV9 and TRBJ1-2; 8 positions match TRBD1. The trim removed 3 bases at V and 7 bases at J, leaving 2 bases unmatched. Germline V gene sequence: CDR1 SGDLS, CDR2 YYNGEE. This CDR3 comprises 12 residues. The CDR3 sequence: CASSATGVGYTF. The CDR3 region has the DNA TGTGCCAGCAGCGCGACAGGGGTTGGCTACACCTTC.

This rearrangement joins TRBV7-9 to TRBJ1-6, with a tentative D call TRBD1 (6 bases). The germline CDR1 and CDR2 sequences are SEHNR and FQNEAQ (reference sequence). The ends were cut back, 4 bases at V and 13 bases at J, with 14 bases in the middle. This CDR3 spans 13 amino acids. This chain's CDR3 is CASSSQGPGPLHF. CDR3 DNA sequence: TGTGCCAGCAGCTCTCAGGGGCCGGGGCCCCTCCACTTT.

The V gene is TRBV6-1, the J gene TRBJ1-2; D may be TRBD1 (5 bases). Trimming removed 1 base at V and 2 bases at J, with 8 bases between. Germline CDR1 and CDR2: MNHNS and SASEGT. The CDR3 spans 14 residues. The CDR3 here is CASSEVGVNYGYTF. The DNA for the CDR3 is TGTGCCAGCAGTGAAGTAGGGGTAAACTATGGCTACACCTTC.

In nucleotides, the CDR3 is TGTGCCAGCAGCCGCGGACAGGGGCTAAGGGAAGCTTTCTTT. Its translation is CASSRGQGLREAFF. The J gene is TRBJ1-1, the V gene TRBV7-2, with 9 bases matching TRBD1. Per germline, CDR1 SGHTA and CDR2 FQGNSA. The CDR3 loop spans 14 amino acids. The V gene end was trimmed by 5 bases and the J gene end by 8 bases; junction bases not matched to a gene: 9.

V gene TRBV4-3 combines with J gene TRBJ2-1; TRBD1 agrees at 8 bases. The length of the CDR3 is 13 residues. V shed 3 bases and J 9 bases; nucleotides not matched to a gene: 4. CDR1 is LGHNA, CDR2 YSLEER, per germline. CDR3 bases: TGCGCCAGCAGCCAGGAACAGGGGGGTGAGCAGTTCTTC. It yields the protein CASSQEQGGEQFF.

The chain links TRBV12-5 to TRBJ2-5, with 12 bases matching TRBD2. The V gene end was trimmed by 6 bases and the J gene end by 6 bases; junction bases not matched to a gene: 14. Germline lookup yields CDR1 LGHNT and CDR2 FRNRAP. The CDR3 is 17 residues long. CDR3 sequence: CASGPTSGSNGGKTQYF. The CDR3 DNA sequence: TGTGCTAGTGGACCGACTAGCGGGAGCAACGGGGGAAAGACCCAGTACTTC.

The chain is built from TRBV5-1 and TRBJ1-1, with 8 nucleotides matching TRBD1. V lost 2 bases, J lost 4 bases, and 1 base stayed unmatched. The CDR3 is 13 residues long. Germline assignment: CDR1 SGHRS and CDR2 YFSETQ. CDR3 in DNA: TGCGCCAGCAGCTTAACAGGGGGCACTGAAGCTTTCTTT. It yields the protein CASSLTGGTEAFF.

The chain joins TRBV27 to TRBJ2-3, with 7 nucleotides matching TRBD1. V gave up 5 bases and J gave up 6 bases; unmatched junction bases: 11. CDR3 length: 15 amino acids. The V gene's germline CDR1 is MNHEY and CDR2 SMNVEV (reference sequence). CDR3 region: CASSVMGQPDDTQYF. The CDR3 DNA reads as TGTGCCAGCAGTGTTATGGGACAGCCTGACGATACGCAGTATTTT.

The chain recombines TRBV19 with TRBJ1-4; perhaps TRBD1 as D (5 bases). The CDR3 runs 15 residues. Germline V CDR1 and CDR2: LNHDA, SQIVND (reference sequence). The V end lost 5 bases, the J end lost 8 bases, and 18 bases lay between the germline ends. This CDR3 reads CASSAGLRAGEKLFF. The CDR3 coding sequence is TGTGCCAGTAGTGCCGGTCTCAGGGCTGGAGAAAAACTGTTTTTT.

The chain couples TRBV5-1 to TRBJ1-2, with 7 bases aligning to TRBD1. Trimming removed 3 bases from V and 8 bases from J; junction bases left unmatched: 10. CDR3 length equals 14 residues. Looked up from germline, CDR1 is SGHRS and CDR2 is YFSETQ. The CDR3 DNA follows: TGCGCCAGCAGCTCGGCAGGGACAGAACAAGGCTACACCTTC. Protein: CASSSAGTEQGYTF. Full variable domain (missing parts from reference TRBV5-1 and TRBJ1-2): KAGVTQTPRYLIKTRGQQVTLSCSPISGHRSVSWYQQTPGQGLQFLFEYFSETQRNKGNFPGRFSGRQFSNSRSEMNVSTLELGDSALYLCASSSAGTEQGYTFGSGTRLTVV.

The V gene is TRBV10-2, the J gene TRBJ1-5, with 7 positions matching TRBD1. The CDR3 covers 12 residues. CDR1 WSHSY and CDR2 SAAADI come from the germline V gene. V was clipped by 7 bases and J by 4 bases; unmatched bases: 1. CDR3 coding DNA: TGCGCCAGCACGGACAGGAATCAGCCCCAGCATTTT. Protein product: CASTDRNQPQHF.

CDR3 DNA sequence: TGTGCCAGCAGACAGGGACAGACTTCTGAAGCTTTCTTT. It translates to CASRQGQTSEAFF. The chain couples TRBV7-2 to TRBJ1-1; 7 nucleotides line up with TRBD1. The germline gives CDR1 SGHTA, CDR2 FQGNSA. The J segment lost 6 bases and the V segment lost 6 bases, leaving 7 bases of the junction unmatched. This CDR3 has 13 residues.

The rearrangement links TRBV7-6 to TRBJ1-5; maybe TRBD1 (6 bases). The CDR3 length is 16 residues. V dropped 4 bases and J dropped 3 bases, with 16 bases sitting between them. Germline lookup yields CDR1 SGHVS and CDR2 FNYEAQ. CDR3 nucleotide sequence: TGTGCCAGCAGCTCGGGGGGGGGCGCCCTCAATCAGCCCCAGCATTTT. Translating gives CASSSGGGALNQPQHF.

The genes are TRBV7-2 and TRBJ1-2; possible D gene TRBD1, 6 bases. Looked up from germline, CDR1 is SGHTA and CDR2 is FQGNSA. V was clipped by 3 bases and J by 3 bases, with 8 bases between them. The CDR3 sequence is 13 residues long. CDR3 nucleotide sequence: TGTGCCAGCAGCTTTCGGACAGACTATGGCTACACCTTC. Its protein is CASSFRTDYGYTF.

V gene TRBV28 combines with J gene TRBJ2-7; TRBD1 might be the D (6 bases). The CDR3 has 13 amino acids. Looked up from germline, CDR1 is MDHEN and CDR2 is SYDVKM. Trimming pared 4 bases from V and 3 bases from J, leaving 10 bases between. For the CDR3, the DNA is TGTGCCAGCAGTTCACGACAGGTCTACGAGCAGTACTTC. Translation: CASSSRQVYEQYF.

The chain has TRBV2 and TRBJ1-2; D is possibly TRBD1 (6 bases). Germline CDR1 reads SNHLY; CDR2 reads FYNNEI. The V end lost 5 bases, the J end lost 5 bases, and 18 bases lay between the germline ends. The CDR3 consists of 15 residues. The CDR3 DNA reads TGTGCCAGCAGTCAACCGGGGGGGGGCCGATATGGCTACACCTTC. Translating it yields CASSQPGGGRYGYTF. Using reference TRBV2 and TRBJ1-2 for the parts outside the CDR3, the full variable domain is EPEVTQTPSHQVTQMGQEVILRCVPISNHLYFYWYRQILGQKVEFLVSFYNNEISEKSEIFDDQFSVERPDGSNFTLKIRSTKLEDSAMYFCASSQPGGGRYGYTFGSGTRLTVV.

A note on this clone: Relative to the germline gene, one junction end is altered; a read error may explain this. The rearrangement links TRBV12-3 or TRBV12-4 to TRBJ1-1, with 8 bases fitting TRBD1. The CDR3 consists of 11 residues. In DNA, the CDR3 is TGTGCCAGCAGTTTCAGGACAGGGCTGGCCTTT. Encoded protein: CASSFRTGLAF.

The CDR3 DNA reads as TGTGCCAGCAGCCCGACGGGGAGGGGCGACGGTCAGCCCCAGCATTTT. This translates into CASSPTGRGDGQPQHF. The V and J genes are TRBV9 and TRBJ1-5; D is perhaps TRBD1 (5 bases). The CDR3 loop spans 16 amino acids. Germline-derived CDR1 and CDR2 are SGDLS and YYNGEE. Trimming pared 4 bases from V and 6 bases from J, leaving 20 bases between.

J is TRBJ2-1 and V is TRBV18; 8 nucleotides agree with TRBD2. Trimming took 3 bases from V and 3 from J; bases not matched to a gene: 4. The CDR3 loop spans 15 amino acids. Germline CDR1 reads KGHSH; CDR2 reads LQKENI. The CDR3 coding sequence is TGTGCCAGCTCACCTGAGGGACTAGACTACAATGAGCAGTTCTTC. It yields the protein CASSPEGLDYNEQFF.

The V and J genes are TRBV27 and TRBJ2-5, with 15 bases identical to TRBD2. Germline CDR1 is MNHEY and CDR2 is SMNVEV (reference sequence). With 4 bases clipped from V and 2 bases from J, the junction kept 8 bases outside the gene matches. The CDR3 extends over 18 amino acids. CDR3 loop: CASSSVPGTSGGQETQYF. The CDR3 coding sequence is TGTGCCAGCAGTTCCGTTCCCGGGACTAGCGGGGGGCAAGAGACCCAGTACTTC.

J is TRBJ1-5 and V is TRBV6-5, with 7 nucleotides matching TRBD1. V lost 2 bases to trimming and J lost 9 bases; unmatched junction nucleotides: 4. The CDR3 spans 13 residues. Per germline, CDR1 MNHEY and CDR2 SVGAGI. CDR3 in amino acids: CASSYQRQGPQHF. CDR3 bases: TGTGCCAGCAGTTACCAACGACAGGGGCCCCAGCATTTT.

The rearrangement joins TRBV5-1 to TRBJ1-1, with D maybe TRBD1 (5 bases). The germline CDR1 and CDR2 sequences are SGHRS and YFSETQ. This CDR3 region has 16 residues. The V gene lost 4 bases and the J gene lost 1 base, with 17 bases spanning the gap. The CDR3 spells CASSPGFGAANTEAFF. In DNA, the CDR3 is TGCGCCAGCAGCCCAGGGTTTGGGGCAGCGAACACTGAAGCTTTCTTT.

The chain couples TRBV5-4 to TRBJ2-5, with D perhaps matching TRBD2 (6 bases). The ends were cut back, 4 bases at V and 2 bases at J, with 9 bases in the middle. CDR1 is SGHNT and CDR2 is YYREEE in the germline V gene (reference sequence). This CDR3 has 13 residues. The CDR3 DNA is TGTGCCAGCAGCCGGGACTTACAAGAGACCCAGTACTTC. Translation: CASSRDLQETQYF.